These 32 T cell receptor beta chains share one sample of origin, sequenced in a study of T cells after yellow fever vaccination (dated by TCRdb to between 2018 and 2021). The treatment or condition label on this specimen signifies: live attenuated yellow fever vaccine strain. The receptor library was made with 5' RACE. Sequencing used an Illumina HiSeq 2500. TCRdb ran its own pipeline on the public reads, namely fastp trimming at Q25 and MiXCR clone calling, and kept in-frame beta chains. Under each unique CDR3 protein, matching rows form one entry showing the most common genes and DNA. This sample is represented by 68,000 or so distinct CDR3 sequences; less than 8.5% of them were singletons. Together, the top ten hold 36% of the sample. This specimen was CD8+ T cells sorted from PBMCs, taken 15 days after the yellow fever booster vaccination. All receptors derive from a man in his thirties or forties who received the YFV17D yellow fever vaccine.

This clonotype was detected many times. The CDR3 region has the DNA TGTGCCAGCAGTTACGCTAGCGGTAATTACAATGAGCAGTTCTTC. It yields the protein CASSYASGNYNEQFF. The chain couples TRBV6-2 or TRBV6-3 to TRBJ2-1; 7 positions agree with TRBD2. The CDR3 is made up of 15 amino acids. Germline V gene lookup returns CDR1 MNHEY and CDR2 SVGEGT. J gave up 4 bases and V 2 bases, and 5 bases lay outside the gene matches.

This clonotype was seen many times. The chain joins TRBV6-2 or TRBV6-3 to TRBJ2-1; 11 bases agree with TRBD2. Germline V gene data show CDR1 as MNHEY and CDR2 as SVGEGT. Unmatched junction bases numbered 5, after V lost 4 bases and J lost 6 bases. This CDR3 is 15 amino acids long. CDR3 residues: CASSLLAGVVNEQFF. The CDR3 bases are TGTGCCAGCAGTTTACTAGCGGGAGTCGTCAATGAGCAGTTCTTC.

In this sample, this clonotype turned up many times. This rearrangement joins TRBV5-1 to TRBJ2-5; tentative D call: TRBD1 (7 bases). V gave up 4 bases and J gave up 3 bases, with 10 bases separating them. This CDR3 has 13 amino acids. CDR1 and CDR2 (germline): SGHRS, YFSETQ. DNA for the CDR3: TGCGCCAGCAGCGGGGGGACAGAAGAGACCCAGTACTTC. It codes for CASSGGTEETQYF.

Notes on this clonotype: Sequence at one end of the junction differs from germline and may be a read error. The chain combines TRBV7-7 with TRBJ2-2, with D maybe TRBD2 (5 bases). Germline V CDR1 and CDR2: SSHAT, FNYEAQ (reference sequence). The CDR3 loop spans 15 amino acids. CDR3 in amino acids: CASSLAIGNTGELFF. The CDR3 DNA is TGTGCTAGCAGCTTAGCGATCGGGAACACCGGGGAGCTGTTTTTT.

This clonotype came up a few times. This chain uses TRBV28 with TRBJ1-1; the D is unclear. Germline V gene data show CDR1 as MDHEN and CDR2 as SYDVKM. This CDR3 has 15 amino acids. The V end lost 3 bases, the J end lost 1 base, and 12 bases lay between the germline ends. The CDR3 loop is CASSFSLSGNTEAFF. CDR3 sequence (DNA): TGTGCCAGCAGTTTCAGCTTAAGTGGGAACACTGAAGCTTTCTTT. Looking up the rest from reference TRBV28 and TRBJ1-1 gives the full variable domain: DVKVTQSSRYLVKRTGEKVFLECVQDMDHENMFWYRQDPGLGLRLIYFSYDVKMKEKGDIPEGYSVSREKKERFSLILESASTNQTSMYLCASSFSLSGNTEAFFGQGTRLTVV.

This clonotype has ten or more counts. CDR3 residues: CASSLGDIGGEKLFF. The CDR3, as DNA: TGTGCCAGCAGCCTAGGTGACATCGGTGGTGAAAAACTGTTTTTT. The gene calls are TRBV9 and TRBJ1-4; D gene unclear. The germline gives CDR1 SGDLS, CDR2 YYNGEE. With 4 bases removed from V and 7 bases from J, the gap between germline ends came to 17 bases. The CDR3 consists of 15 residues.

This clonotype has just a few counts. CDR3 bases: TGTGCCAGCAGTGCTGGAGGGTTTTGGGAGACCCAGTACTTC. Encoded protein: CASSAGGFWETQYF. The chain employs TRBV25-1 and TRBJ2-5; perhaps TRBD2 as D (6 bases). Germline V gene data show CDR1 as MGHDK and CDR2 as SYGVNS. V gave up 4 bases and J gave up 5 bases, with 14 bases separating them. This CDR3 comprises 14 residues.

This clonotype has ten or more counts. The chain is built from TRBV20-1 and TRBJ1-2; 7 bases are shared with TRBD1. This CDR3 comprises 12 residues. Germline V lookup: CDR1 DFQATT, CDR2 SNEGSKA (reference sequence). The ends lost 7 bases at V and 4 bases at J; junction bases unmatched: 6. The DNA for the CDR3 is TGCAGTGTAATAGGGGGCTCCTATGGCTACACCTTC. Translating gives CSVIGGSYGYTF.

In its sample, this clonotype was seen many times. V and J are TRBV27 and TRBJ1-2, with D hard to call. V gave up 4 bases and J gave up 3 bases, with 9 bases separating them. The CDR3 contains 13 residues. Germline values: CDR1 MNHEY, CDR2 SMNVEV (reference sequence). CDR3 sequence: CASSYVGDYGYTF. CDR3 bases: TGTGCCAGCAGTTATGTCGGGGACTATGGCTACACCTTC.

This clonotype was detected ten times or more. The chain carries TRBV6-2 or TRBV6-3 and TRBJ2-3; no clear D gene. Germline CDR1 is MNHEY and CDR2 is SVGEGT. The V and J ends lost 5 bases and 6 bases respectively, with 12 bases between them. CDR3 size: 13 residues. The CDR3 loop is CASSTDPGDTQYF. The CDR3 bases are TGTGCCAGCAGTACCGATCCCGGGGATACGCAGTATTTT.

This clonotype has a count of ten or more. V gene TRBV29-1 combines with J gene TRBJ2-7; TRBD2 is a possible D gene (6 bases). The germline V gene encodes CDR1 SQVTM and CDR2 ANQGSEA. The V end lost 1 base, the J end lost 2 bases, and 12 bases lay between the germline ends. This CDR3 has 14 amino acids. The CDR3 loop reads CSVEGQGGAYEQYF. Written as DNA, the CDR3 is TGCAGCGTTGAAGGTCAGGGAGGCGCCTACGAGCAGTACTTC.

This clonotype came up many times. The chain is built from TRBV14 and TRBJ2-3, with a possible D match to TRBD2 (5 bases). V lost 2 bases to trimming and J lost 2 bases, with 17 bases between them. Germline V gives CDR1 SGHDN, CDR2 FVKESK. The CDR3 covers 17 residues. CDR3 sequence reads: CASSQRAGFLATDTQYF. CDR3 in DNA: TGTGCCAGCAGCCAAAGGGCGGGCTTCCTGGCCACAGATACGCAGTATTTT.

In this sample, this clonotype turned up a few times. The chain combines TRBV30 with TRBJ2-1; D perhaps matches TRBD1 (6 bases). V lost 5 bases to trimming and J lost 14 bases, with 19 bases between them. This CDR3 is 12 amino acids long. Germline V gene lookup returns CDR1 GTSNPN and CDR2 SVGIG (reference sequence). The CDR3 DNA sequence: TGTGCCTGGGCCCGGGGTGGGGGCCTGGAGTTCTTC. Protein: CAWARGGGLEFF.

At least ten counts were recorded for this clonotype. The chain uses TRBV7-9 and TRBJ2-1, with D perhaps given as TRBD1 or TRBD2 (5 bases each). This CDR3 is built from 13 residues. Between the trimmed V and J ends, which lost 5 bases and 5 bases, there was a span of 10 bases. Germline V gene lookup returns CDR1 SEHNR and CDR2 FQNEAQ (reference sequence). The CDR3 spells CASSDRGNNEQFF. CDR3 DNA sequence: TGTGCCAGCAGCGACCGGGGCAACAATGAGCAGTTCTTC.

Ten or more counts support this clonotype. The CDR3 DNA is TGCGCCAGCCGACCGGGACTAGCGGCCGACAATGAGCAGTTCTTC. Its protein is CASRPGLAADNEQFF. The chain uses TRBV4-3 and TRBJ2-1; 11 bases fit TRBD2. This CDR3 region has 15 residues. V dropped 8 bases and J dropped 5; count of bases not matched to a gene: 8. The germline CDR1 and CDR2 sequences are LGHNA and YSLEER.

The chain has TRBV7-9 and TRBJ2-5; 8 nucleotides align to TRBD1. CDR1 is SEHNR and CDR2 is FQNEAQ in the germline V gene (reference sequence). The V and J ends lost 5 bases and 11 bases, in that order; junction bases with no gene match: 13. The CDR3 spans 14 residues. CDR3 coding DNA: TGTGCCAGCAGCCCCGGACAGGGAAGTCTCGGTCAGTACTTC. This translates into CASSPGQGSLGQYF.

The chain combines TRBV29-1 with TRBJ2-7; 7 nucleotides align to TRBD1. With 7 bases clipped from V and 2 bases from J, the junction kept 17 bases outside the gene matches. The germline V gene encodes CDR1 SQVTM and CDR2 ANQGSEA. The length of the CDR3 is 16 residues. The CDR3 sequence: CSARGPGTDNPYEQYF. CDR3 DNA sequence: TGCAGCGCTAGGGGTCCCGGGACAGACAATCCCTACGAGCAGTACTTC.

The table lists this clonotype with many counts. The chain links TRBV12-3 or TRBV12-4 to TRBJ1-1, with D possibly being TRBD1 (5 bases). CDR3 size: 13 residues. V shed 6 bases and J shed 11 bases, with 19 bases lying between them. CDR3 loop: CASRRGTLLEAFF. The CDR3 bases are TGTGCCAGCAGGCGAGGGACCCTTTTGGAGGCTTTCTTT.

Ten or more counts support this clonotype. The chain employs TRBV24-1 and TRBJ2-1; TRBD2 might be the D (5 bases). From germline, CDR1 is KGHDR and CDR2 SFDVKD. The CDR3 loop spans 14 amino acids. V shed 5 bases and J shed 5 bases, with 12 bases lying between them. The CDR3: CATSGLGENNEQFF. The CDR3 DNA is TGTGCCACCAGTGGCTTGGGAGAAAACAATGAGCAGTTCTTC.

This clonotype was recorded at least ten times. The chain couples TRBV19 to TRBJ2-7, with a weak D call TRBD1 (5 bases). Trimming took off 2 bases at V and 0 bases at J, with 11 bases between the two ends. The CDR3 is made up of 15 amino acids. Germline CDR1 and CDR2: LNHDA and SQIVND (reference sequence). The CDR3 DNA follows: TGTGCCAGTAGTATATTTCACGGACACTCCTACGAGCAGTACTTC. This gives the protein CASSIFHGHSYEQYF. Supplemented by reference TRBV19 and TRBJ2-7, the full variable domain reads DGGITQSPKYLFRKEGQNVTLSCEQNLNHDAMYWYRQDPGQGLRLIYYSQIVNDFQKGDIAEGYSVSREKKESFPLTVTSAQKNPTAFYLCASSIFHGHSYEQYFGPGTRLTVT.

This clonotype has ten or more counts. The V and J genes are TRBV29-1 and TRBJ2-7; TRBD1 aligns across 9 bases. This CDR3 has 15 amino acids. The V segment lost 5 bases and the J segment 5 bases; nucleotides outside the gene matches: 13. Per the germline V gene, CDR1 is SQVTM and CDR2 is ANQGSEA. The CDR3 here is CSVSPRTGAVDEQYF. CDR3 nucleotide sequence: TGCAGCGTTTCCCCCCGGACAGGGGCTGTCGACGAGCAGTACTTC.

This clonotype was seen repeatedly, ten times or more. The chain uses TRBV7-2 and TRBJ2-1; D may be TRBD1 (6 bases). There are 16 residues in the CDR3. The V gene's germline CDR1 is SGHTA and CDR2 FQGNSA. V dropped 4 bases and J dropped 0 bases, with 13 bases sitting between them. As DNA, the CDR3 is TGTGCCAGCAGCTCCTGGACAGAGAGCTCCTACAATGAGCAGTTCTTC. Protein product: CASSSWTESSYNEQFF.

This clonotype was recorded many times. V and J are TRBV20-1 and TRBJ2-7, with D possibly being TRBD2 (5 bases). Germline CDR1 reads DFQATT; CDR2 reads SNEGSKA (reference sequence). V lost 4 bases and J lost 6, with 10 bases in between. The CDR3 is 11 residues long. The CDR3, as DNA: TGCAGTGCTATGTTAGGGAGCGAGCAGTACTTC. This codes for CSAMLGSEQYF.

This clonotype was counted at least ten times. V and J are TRBV3-1 and TRBJ2-3, with D tentatively TRBD1 or TRBD2 (5 bases each). The CDR3 loop spans 15 amino acids. Per the germline V gene, CDR1 is LGHDT and CDR2 is YNNKEL (reference sequence). V shed 1 base and J shed 8 bases, with 16 bases lying between them. CDR3 region: CASSQGGPTKVTQYF. For the CDR3, the DNA is TGTGCCAGCAGCCAAGGGGGACCAACTAAGGTTACGCAGTATTTT.

This clonotype was observed many times. The CDR3, as DNA: TGTGCCAGCAGTGCCCCCGGGACAGTACTTCCAGATACGCAGTATTTT. Translated, it gives CASSAPGTVLPDTQYF. V is TRBV28 and J is TRBJ2-3, with 7 bases matching TRBD1. CDR3 length equals 16 residues. Germline V gives CDR1 MDHEN, CDR2 SYDVKM. The junction had 12 bases not matched to a gene; V was cut back by 5 bases and J by 4 bases.

This clonotype was seen repeatedly, ten times or more. The chain carries TRBV19 and TRBJ1-1; a possible D gene is TRBD1 (6 bases). Germline V gene lookup returns CDR1 LNHDA and CDR2 SQIVND (reference sequence). The CDR3 has 12 residues. The V end was cut by 7 bases, the J end by 4 bases, with 10 bases between. The CDR3 nucleotides are TGTGCCAGTAAGACAGGTGTCACTGAAGCTTTCTTT. Protein sequence: CASKTGVTEAFF.

There are many counts of this clonotype. The chain employs TRBV19 and TRBJ1-1; weak D call: TRBD1 (6 bases). CDR1 and CDR2 (germline): LNHDA, SQIVND (reference sequence). This CDR3 has 15 amino acids. The V end lost 7 bases, the J end lost 1 base, and 16 bases lay between the germline ends. CDR3 in amino acids: CASTPPMGQNTEAFF. In DNA, the CDR3 is TGTGCCAGTACCCCCCCTATGGGACAGAACACTGAAGCTTTCTTT.

This clonotype occurred many times. J is TRBJ2-6 and V is TRBV29-1; D is ambiguous. Germline V gives CDR1 SQVTM, CDR2 ANQGSEA. The CDR3 has 16 amino acids. V shed 0 bases and J shed 0 bases, with 9 bases lying between them. CDR3 sequence: CSVEEGGGSGANVLTF. CDR3 nucleotides: TGCAGCGTTGAAGAGGGCGGTGGCTCTGGGGCCAACGTCCTGACTTTC.

This clonotype was seen repeatedly, ten times or more. V is TRBV7-9 and J is TRBJ1-2; no reliable D call. The CDR3 totals 14 residues. V gave up 3 bases and J gave up 4 bases, with 12 bases separating them. Looked up from germline, CDR1 is SEHNR and CDR2 is FQNEAQ (reference sequence). The CDR3 nucleotides are TGTGCCAGCAGCTTTGAAGCGATGGTCTATGGCTACACCTTC. Its protein is CASSFEAMVYGYTF.

This clonotype was found many times. The genes are TRBV7-6 and TRBJ2-1; 8 positions agree with TRBD2. This CDR3 spans 15 amino acids. CDR1 is SGHVS, CDR2 FNYEAQ, per germline. The V and J ends lost 8 bases and 9 bases, in that order; junction bases with no gene match: 15. CDR3 DNA sequence: TGTGCCAGCCGTCGGGCAGCGGGAGAAGGTGGTGAGCAGTTCTTC. It yields the protein CASRRAAGEGGEQFF.

This clonotype appeared many times. One end of the junction varies from germline; a read error may be responsible. CDR3 coding DNA: TGTGCTAGCAGCCCCACCGTGGGGGAGTCAGAGACCCAGTACTTC. This sequence encodes CASSPTVGESETQYF. The rearrangement links TRBV7-7 to TRBJ2-5; D is tentatively TRBD1 or TRBD2 (5 bases each). The CDR3 covers 15 residues. Germline V lookup: CDR1 SSHAT, CDR2 FNYEAQ (reference sequence).

At least ten counts were recorded for this clonotype. V usage is TRBV20-1 and J usage is TRBJ2-7; the D gene could be TRBD1 or TRBD2 (7 bases each). Trimming stripped 0 bases from V and 0 bases from J, with 15 bases between. Germline V gene sequence: CDR1 DFQATT, CDR2 SNEGSKA (reference sequence). The CDR3 runs 16 residues. CDR3 region: CSARDLGGGASYEQYF. Here the CDR3 DNA reads TGCAGTGCTAGAGATCTGGGAGGGGGCGCCTCCTACGAGCAGTACTTC.